This record concerns one T cell receptor beta chain sequence. What it binds is unknown. The authors carried out high-throughput sequencing of TCR beta. They applied it to CD8+ and CD4+ T cells obtained from blood. The CDR3 consists of 15 residues. V lost 2 bases to trimming and J lost 0 bases, with 8 bases between them. In germline, CDR1 is MNHEY, CDR2 SVGAGI. This sample was taken from a study of CD8 T cells in Susac syndrome. Study at large: When blood was collected, patients with Susac syndrome were therapy-naive, were taking corticosteroids, or were receiving intravenous immunoglobulin alone. Notes on the study in general: The study's TCR sequencing and HLA analysis covered a relatively small number of individuals, and the study acknowledged this.

RNA amounts of about 0.45 to 1 ug underwent reverse transcription with random hexamers. TCR beta CDR3 was amplified by immunoSEQ multiplex PCR. This amplification extended across 54 Vbeta and 13 Jbeta segments. TCRdb ran MiXCR on the immunoSEQ multiplex PCR reads and lists one entry per CDR3 protein. Of about 150,000 distinct CDR3 sequences listed, 85% to 95% were seen once; the top ten hold approximately 0.17%. Sequenced input: CD4+ T cells from PBMCs. This TCR was sampled from a human donor with Susac syndrome. The chain combines TRBV6-5 with TRBJ2-4; D is tentatively TRBD1 or TRBD2 (5 bases each). CDR3 amino acids: CASSYGGAAKNIQYF. CDR3 bases: TGTGCCAGCAGTTACGGGGGAGCAGCCAAAAACATTCAGTACTTC.